This T cell receptor (beta chain) stems from a study of blood T cell repertoires in COVID-19. Sequenced by immunoSEQ multiplex PCR; TCRdb stores in-frame clones only, minus some. The sample lists around 63,000 clones; about 80% were seen once. This clone showed up just a few times. What was sequenced was peripheral blood. This receptor was taken from a human donor in a cohort sampled during active COVID-19.

This CDR3 is CASSLGTTTDTQYF. Written as DNA, the CDR3 is TGTGCCAGCAGCTTAGGCACTACCACAGATACGCAGTATTTT. The chain employs TRBV11-3 and TRBJ2-3, with D uncertain. Germline CDR1 SGHNT, CDR2 YENEEA. The CDR3 is 14 residues long. Trimming shortened V by 1 base and J by 2 bases, and 7 bases separated the two germline ends.